This paragraph reports one T cell receptor (beta chain). The authors' processing: Researchers report that nucleated cell counts were estimated from reference gene primer amplification. Assay used: immunoSEQ multiplex PCR; TCRdb lists only in-frame clones, some missing. V and J calls and clone size come straight from that table; D and trimming were deduced from the DNA. The table shows a few hundred thousand clones, with around 83% occurring only once. The sample originates from a study of blood T cell repertoires in COVID-19. Study context: The United States, Italy and Spain supplied acute and convalescent COVID-19 samples. Sample material is recorded as cDNA or gDNA derived from T cells, B-cell-depleted T cells, or PBMCs.

The CDR3 runs to 14 residues. Per the germline V gene, CDR1 is WNHNN and CDR2 is SYGVQD (reference sequence). J lost 5 bases, V lost 6 bases, and 8 bases had no gene match. This sequence originates from a man aged 30 to 39 who had recovered from COVID-19. The chain employs TRBV10-1 and TRBJ2-5, with 8 bases aligning to TRBD1. Material: peripheral blood. CDR3 bases: TGCGCCAGCAGATACAGGGGGGCTTTGGAGACCCAGTACTTC. The encoded protein is CASRYRGALETQYF.